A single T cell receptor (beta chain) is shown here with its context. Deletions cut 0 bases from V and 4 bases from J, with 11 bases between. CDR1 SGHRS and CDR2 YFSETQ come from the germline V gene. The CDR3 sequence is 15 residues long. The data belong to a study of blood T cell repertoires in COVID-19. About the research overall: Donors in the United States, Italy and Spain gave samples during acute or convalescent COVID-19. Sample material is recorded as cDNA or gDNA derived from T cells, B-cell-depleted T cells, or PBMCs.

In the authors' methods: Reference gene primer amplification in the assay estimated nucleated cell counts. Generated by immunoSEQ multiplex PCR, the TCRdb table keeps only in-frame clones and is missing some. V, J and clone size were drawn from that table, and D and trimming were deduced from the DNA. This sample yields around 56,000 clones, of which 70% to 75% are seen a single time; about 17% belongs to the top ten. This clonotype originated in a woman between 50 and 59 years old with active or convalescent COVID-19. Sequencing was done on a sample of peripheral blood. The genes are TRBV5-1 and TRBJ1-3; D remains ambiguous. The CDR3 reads CASSLAEGSGNTIYF. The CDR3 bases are TGCGCCAGCAGCTTGGCCGAGGGATCAGGAAACACCATATATTTT.